This T cell receptor beta chain was captured by sequencing in a study of T cell repertoires in ileal Crohn's disease. TCRdb's copy holds only in-frame clones and misses some; the assay was immunoSEQ multiplex PCR. The repertoire holds approximately 7,500 clones, with approximately 96% as singletons. Germline CDR1 and CDR2: ENHRY and SYGVKD. The V end was cut by 0 bases, the J end by 9 bases, with 15 bases between. This CDR3 has 16 residues. Notes on the study in general: High-frequency clones were more common in sorted CD8 than CD4 cells.

Of note for this clone: Its antigen remains unidentified.

This TCR derives from an adult with Crohn's disease. Sequencing input: ileal tissue. This chain links TRBV10-3 with TRBJ1-6; weak D call: TRBD1 (5 bases). This CDR3 is CAISESRDGTTSPLHF. CDR3 sequence (DNA): TGTGCCATCAGTGAGTCGCGGGACGGAACTACTTCACCCCTCCACTTT.